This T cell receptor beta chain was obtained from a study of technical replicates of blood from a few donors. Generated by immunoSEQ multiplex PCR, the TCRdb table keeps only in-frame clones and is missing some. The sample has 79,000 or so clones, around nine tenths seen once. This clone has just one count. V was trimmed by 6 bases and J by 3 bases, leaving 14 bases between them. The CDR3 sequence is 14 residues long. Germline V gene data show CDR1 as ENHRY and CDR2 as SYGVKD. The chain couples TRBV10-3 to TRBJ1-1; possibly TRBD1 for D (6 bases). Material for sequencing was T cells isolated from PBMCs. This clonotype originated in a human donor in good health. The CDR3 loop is CAIRNTGRDTEAFF. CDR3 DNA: TGTGCCATCAGGAATACAGGGAGGGACACTGAAGCTTTCTTT.